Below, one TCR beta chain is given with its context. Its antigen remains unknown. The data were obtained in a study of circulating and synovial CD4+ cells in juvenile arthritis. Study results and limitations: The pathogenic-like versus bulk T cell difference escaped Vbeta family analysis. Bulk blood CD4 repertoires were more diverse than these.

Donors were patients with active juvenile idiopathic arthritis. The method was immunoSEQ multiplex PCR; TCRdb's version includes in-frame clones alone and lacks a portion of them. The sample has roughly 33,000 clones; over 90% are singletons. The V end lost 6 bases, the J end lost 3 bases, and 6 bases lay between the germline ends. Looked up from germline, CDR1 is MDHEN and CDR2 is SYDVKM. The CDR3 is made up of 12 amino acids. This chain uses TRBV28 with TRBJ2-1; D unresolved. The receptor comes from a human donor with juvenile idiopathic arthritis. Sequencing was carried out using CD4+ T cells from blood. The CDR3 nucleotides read TGTGCCAGCAGCGCCTACTACAATGAGCAGTTCTTC. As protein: CASSAYYNEQFF.